A selection of T cell receptor beta chains follows, all from one sample in a study of T-cell reconstitution after alpha-beta-depleted transplantation in children. From the PCR reads, TCRdb called clonotypes with MiXCR, one entry per CDR3 protein. The sample holds about 580,000 distinct CDR3 sequences, 27% seen once. This specimen was PBMCs, taken before TCRalphabeta/CD19-depleted stem cell transplant. These receptors were collected from a boy younger than two with Wiskott-Aldrich syndrome, due to receive a stem cell transplant. Both conserved end residues are part of each CDR3. Each record gives: J gene, V gene, CDR3 protein.

>TRBJ1-2|TRBV3-1
CASSTGQAYGYTF
>TRBJ2-7|TRBV5-1
CATQKTGGPYEQYF
>TRBJ2-1|TRBV4-1
CASSQAGTTINEQFF
>TRBJ2-1|TRBV6-2/TRBV6-3
CASSPGDKGGDEQFF
>TRBJ2-1|TRBV28
CASRPTSGSGINEQFF
>TRBJ2-5|TRBV10-3
CAIQGLAGTYQETQYF
>TRBJ2-5|TRBV6-2/TRBV6-3
CASSYLRETQYF
>TRBJ1-3|TRBV20-1
CSARRGRGALGNTIYF
>TRBJ1-2|TRBV19
CASSISESYGYTF
>TRBJ1-5|TRBV6-2/TRBV6-3
CASSYGGRNQPQHF
>TRBJ1-1|TRBV12-3/TRBV12-4
CASSLDRGAEAFF
>TRBJ1-1|TRBV5-1
CASSRPSSEAFF
>TRBJ2-5|TRBV5-1
CASSLARLETQYF
>TRBJ2-2|TRBV29-1
CSVVRGANTGELFF
>TRBJ1-1|TRBV12-3/TRBV12-4
CASRPRDRGSKNTEAFF
>TRBJ2-7|TRBV7-9
CASSPTYEQYF
>TRBJ2-4|TRBV21-1
CASTQGGLGADLAKNIQYF
>TRBJ2-5|TRBV5-1
CASSLGDTAGETQYF
>TRBJ2-7|TRBV20-1
CSASGQRAYEQYF
>TRBJ1-4|TRBV5-6
CASSSPGQGAVLFF
>TRBJ2-1|TRBV11-2
CASSGRSGQDSYNEQFF
>TRBJ2-1|TRBV19
CASRGGPGSYNEQFF
>TRBJ2-3|TRBV5-1
CASSRTSGRRRDTQYF
>TRBJ2-2|TRBV10-1
CASSDHRGRDTGELFF
>TRBJ2-5|TRBV6-5
CASSYSGAETQYF
>TRBJ1-2|TRBV5-4
CASSFVGGYTF
>TRBJ1-3|TRBV7-2
CASSFFRSSSGNTIYF
>TRBJ2-7|TRBV30
CAWSVPGRSYEQYF
>TRBJ1-2|TRBV6-1
CASSGWGNYGYTF
>TRBJ2-2|TRBV12-3/TRBV12-4
CASSLSFVGTPNTGELFF
>TRBJ2-1|TRBV29-1
CSVVAAGLLQFF
>TRBJ2-7|TRBV3-1
CASSGSSSSYEQYF
>TRBJ2-5|TRBV5-5
CASSLLDAGAFGGTQYF
>TRBJ2-5|TRBV20-1
CSARGRTSGRTKQETQYF
>TRBJ2-3|TRBV20-1
CSAPLAGGQDTQYF
>TRBJ2-5|TRBV5-1
CASSAIQGQETQYF
>TRBJ2-4|TRBV12-3/TRBV12-4
CASSADPGQGSTKNIQYF
>TRBJ1-1|TRBV7-2
CASSLINRNEAFF
>TRBJ2-1|TRBV5-5
CASSSTRGSPIIF
>TRBJ1-1|TRBV27
CASSQTGGPAEAFF
>TRBJ2-5|TRBV5-1
CASSLNRAQETQYF